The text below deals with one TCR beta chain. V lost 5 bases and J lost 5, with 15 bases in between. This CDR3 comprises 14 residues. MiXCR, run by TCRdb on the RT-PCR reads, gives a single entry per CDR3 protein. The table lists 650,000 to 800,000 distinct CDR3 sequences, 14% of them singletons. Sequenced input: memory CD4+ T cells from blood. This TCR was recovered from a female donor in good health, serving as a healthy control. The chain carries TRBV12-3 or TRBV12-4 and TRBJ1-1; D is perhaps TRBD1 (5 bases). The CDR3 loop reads CASSQMVGGTEAFF. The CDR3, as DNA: TGTGCCAGCAGTCAGATGGTCGGGGGAACTGAAGCTTTCTTT.